This entry is about one T cell receptor beta chain. Assay: immunoSEQ multiplex PCR; the TCRdb copy retains only in-frame clones and omits some. The data show around 700,000 clones, just under 90% seen once. The entry originates in a study of blood T cell repertoires in COVID-19. CDR1 and CDR2 from the germline V gene are SQVTM and ANQGSEA. The CDR3 is made up of 13 amino acids. V was clipped by 4 bases and J by 4 bases, with 13 bases between them. The chain has TRBV29-1 and TRBJ1-2; tentatively, D is TRBD1 (5 bases). This TCR was sampled from a woman aged 18-30 years with acute or convalescent COVID-19. Sequenced: peripheral blood. The CDR3 loop reads CSVGEEGAYGYTF. The CDR3 DNA is TGCAGCGTTGGCGAAGAAGGGGCCTATGGCTACACCTTC.